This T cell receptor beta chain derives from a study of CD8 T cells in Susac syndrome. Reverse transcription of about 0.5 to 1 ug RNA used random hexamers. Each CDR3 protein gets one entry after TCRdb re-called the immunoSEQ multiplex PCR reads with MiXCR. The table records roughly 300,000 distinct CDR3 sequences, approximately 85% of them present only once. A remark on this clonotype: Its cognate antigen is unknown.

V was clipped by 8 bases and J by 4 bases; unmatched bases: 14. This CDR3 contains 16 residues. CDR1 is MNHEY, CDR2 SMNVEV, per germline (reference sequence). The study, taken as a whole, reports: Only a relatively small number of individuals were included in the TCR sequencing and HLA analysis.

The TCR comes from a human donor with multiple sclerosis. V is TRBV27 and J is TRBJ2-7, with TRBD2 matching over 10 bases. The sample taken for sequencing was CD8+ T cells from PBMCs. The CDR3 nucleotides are TGTGCCAGCGCTATCAGCCCGGGTAGCGGGAGGTACGAGCAGTACTTC. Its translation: CASAISPGSGRYEQYF.